Shown below are 22 T cell receptor beta chains from a single sample sequenced in a study of breast tumors, draining lymph nodes, adjacent tissues. TCRdb re-called the multiplex PCR reads through MiXCR, storing one row per CDR3 protein. Among under 150,000 distinct CDR3 sequences listed, 21% were seen once. Axillary draining lymph nodes of breast cancer patients supplied the node samples. The specimen was axillary lymph node tissue. Every receptor here comes from a female donor with breast cancer. Some clones in this sample may be carry-over from other donors' samples.

Many counts were recorded for this clonotype. This chain connects TRBV6-5 to TRBJ2-1; 8 positions match TRBD2. This CDR3 has 16 amino acids. CDR1 and CDR2 from the germline V gene are MNHEY and SVGAGI. J was trimmed by 0 bases and V by 6 bases; bases with no gene match: 7. CDR3 amino acids: CASRRSSGPSYNEQFF. CDR3 DNA: TGTGCCAGCAGGCGTTCTAGCGGGCCCTCCTACAATGAGCAGTTCTTC.

The table lists this clonotype with many counts. This chain uses TRBV5-1 with TRBJ2-2, with D unclear. Germline lookup yields CDR1 SGHRS and CDR2 YFSETQ. This CDR3 has 13 amino acids. V was shortened by 4 bases and J by 1 base, with 5 bases between the two germline ends. The CDR3 nucleotides read TGCGCCAGCAGCGTTAGGAACACCGGGGAGCTGTTTTTT. It specifies CASSVRNTGELFF.

This clonotype was seen many times. The chain has TRBV7-9 and TRBJ1-2; possibly TRBD1 for D (5 bases). V was pared by 2 bases and J by 5 bases, with 21 bases between. The CDR3 is made up of 17 amino acids. CDR1 and CDR2 (germline): SEHNR, FQNEAQ (reference sequence). The CDR3 loop is CASSLSSGQGGGYGYTF. The CDR3 DNA sequence: TGTGCCAGCAGCTTAAGTTCGGGTCAGGGAGGAGGGTATGGCTACACCTTC. Drawing the rest from reference TRBV7-9 and TRBJ1-2, the complete variable domain is DTGVSQNPRHKITKRGQNVTFRCDPISEHNRLYWYRQTLGQGPEFLTYFQNEAQLEKSRLLSDRFSAERPKGSFSTLEIQRTEQGDSAMYLCASSLSSGQGGGYGYTFGSGTRLTVV.

The table lists this clonotype with many counts. V is TRBV7-8 and J is TRBJ2-2; 8 positions agree with TRBD2. This CDR3 spans 16 amino acids. CDR1 is SGHVS, CDR2 FQNEAQ, per germline. Trimming removed 4 bases from V and 5 bases from J; junction bases left unmatched: 9. In DNA form, the CDR3 reads TGTGCCAGCAGCTCAGAAGCGGGAGTTTATACCGGGGAGCTGTTTTTT. It yields the protein CASSSEAGVYTGELFF.

The sample holds a few counts of this clonotype. This may arise from a read error, as a much more abundant clone is one base away. This sequence joins TRBV9 and TRBJ2-3, with D perhaps TRBD1 (5 bases). CDR1 is SGDLS and CDR2 is YYNGEE in the germline V gene. V lost 0 bases and J 4 bases, leaving 12 bases between the germline ends. The CDR3 is 15 amino acids. The CDR3 is CASSVGDSYADTQYF. The CDR3 DNA reads TGTGCCAGCAGCGTAGGTGACAGCTACGCAGATACGCAGTATTTT.

In its sample, this clonotype was seen many times. This rearrangement joins TRBV15 to TRBJ2-3; 9 nucleotides align to TRBD2. CDR1 is LNHNV, CDR2 YYDKDF, per germline (reference sequence). The J segment lost 2 bases and the V segment lost 2 bases, leaving 11 bases of the junction unmatched. There are 18 residues in the CDR3. The CDR3 coding sequence is TGTGCCACCAGCAGACTAGCGGGGATGAACCCATACACAGATACGCAGTATTTT. It specifies CATSRLAGMNPYTDTQYF.

In regard to this clonotype: A much larger clone differs from this one at a single base, so this may be a read error. The chain couples TRBV28 to TRBJ1-2; TRBD1 agrees at 9 bases. Germline values: CDR1 MDHEN, CDR2 SYDVKM. This CDR3 is 13 amino acids long. DNA of the CDR3: TGTGCCAGTATTCACAGGGGGCGCGATGGCTGCACCTTC. This codes for CASIHRGRDGCTF.

There are many counts of this clonotype. The gene calls are TRBV3-1 and TRBJ2-7; 11 bases are a match to TRBD2. CDR3 length: 20 amino acids. V lost 0 bases and J lost 0; bases outside the gene matches: 13. Germline V gene data show CDR1 as LGHDT and CDR2 as YNNKEL (reference sequence). Written as DNA, the CDR3 is TGTGCCAGCAGCCAAGATCGGGTTAGCGGGGGGGGGTTACTCTCCTACGAGCAGTACTTC. Translating gives CASSQDRVSGGGLLSYEQYF.

This clonotype has at least ten counts. The chain joins TRBV28 to TRBJ2-7; D unclear. The ends were cut back, 10 bases at V and 0 bases at J, with 7 bases in the middle. The length of the CDR3 is 11 residues. Per germline, CDR1 MDHEN and CDR2 SYDVKM. CDR3 region: CATAVSYEQYF. DNA of the CDR3: TGTGCCACCGCGGTCTCCTACGAGCAGTACTTC.

This clonotype showed up just once. The chain is built from TRBV20-1 and TRBJ2-1; 8 bases agree with TRBD1. CDR1 and CDR2 from the germline V gene are DFQATT and SNEGSKA (reference sequence). After removal of 0 bases from V and 1 base from J, the junction contained 11 bases not matched to a gene. The CDR3 consists of 18 residues. Written as DNA, the CDR3 is TGCAGTGCTAGAGATATCGGACAGGGCAGGGTGTCCTACAATGAGCAGTTCTTC. Its protein is CSARDIGQGRVSYNEQFF.

This clonotype was observed many times. The chain has TRBV7-3 and TRBJ2-1; D ambiguous. The CDR3 is made up of 17 amino acids. Trimming removed 5 bases at V and 0 bases at J, with 17 bases between. Germline CDR1 reads SGHTA; CDR2 reads FQGTGA. The CDR3: CASSRVEAPRSYNEQFF. The CDR3 region has the DNA TGTGCCAGCAGCCGAGTAGAGGCGCCACGCTCCTACAATGAGCAGTTCTTC.

This clonotype was counted many times. The rearrangement joins TRBV6-2 or TRBV6-3 to TRBJ2-1; D unresolved. The CDR3 totals 13 residues. V was trimmed by 4 bases and J by 4 bases, leaving 8 bases between them. In germline, CDR1 is MNHEY, CDR2 SVGEGT. The CDR3 region has the DNA TGTGCCAGCAGTTGGTTGGGTTACAATGAGCAGTTCTTC. Translated: CASSWLGYNEQFF.

This clonotype was observed a few times. This chain uses TRBV2 with TRBJ2-1; perhaps TRBD2 as D (5 bases). V was cut by 1 base and J by 2 bases, with 9 bases left in between. CDR1 and CDR2 (germline): SNHLY, FYNNEI. The CDR3 is 15 residues long. CDR3 sequence reads: CASSEVGVPYNEQFF. DNA of the CDR3: TGTGCCAGCAGTGAAGTGGGAGTCCCCTACAATGAGCAGTTCTTC. The whole variable domain, filled in from reference TRBV2 and TRBJ2-1, reads EPEVTQTPSHQVTQMGQEVILRCVPISNHLYFYWYRQILGQKVEFLVSFYNNEISEKSEIFDDQFSVERPDGSNFTLKIRSTKLEDSAMYFCASSEVGVPYNEQFFGPGTRLTVL.

Ten or more counts support this clonotype. The rearrangement joins TRBV12-3 or TRBV12-4 to TRBJ2-3; no clear D. Trimming took 3 bases from V and 3 from J, leaving 16 bases between them. This CDR3 comprises 16 residues. The CDR3 protein is CASSFAANSRTDTQYF. The CDR3 coding sequence is TGTGCCAGCAGTTTTGCAGCCAACTCACGGACAGATACGCAGTATTTT.

Concerning this clonotype itself: This may stem from a read error, because a much larger clone lies one nucleotide away. The chain joins TRBV29-1 to TRBJ1-4, with 7 bases matching TRBD1. This CDR3 has 15 amino acids. From germline, CDR1 is SQVTM and CDR2 ANQGSEA. This chain's CDR3 is CSVPARGGPNERLFF. CDR3 DNA sequence: TGCAGCGTTCCTGCACGAGGGGGCCCGAATGAAAGACTGTTTTTT.

About this clonotype itself: Since a much larger clone is just one base distant, this may be a read error. This sequence joins TRBV29-1 and TRBJ2-2; weak D call: TRBD2 (8 bases). The CDR3 extends over 16 amino acids. V lost 0 bases, J lost 4 bases, and 15 bases lay in between. Germline CDR1 reads SQVTM; CDR2 reads ANQGSEA. The CDR3 is CSVEEGQRGTTGELFF. In DNA form, the CDR3 reads TGCAGCGTTGAAGAGGGACAGCGGGGGACCACCGGGGAGCTGTTTTTT.

This clonotype was seen many times. The chain is built from TRBV2 and TRBJ2-7; 15 bases match TRBD2. Germline V lookup: CDR1 SNHLY, CDR2 FYNNEI. V lost 4 bases and J lost 5; bases outside the gene matches: 6. The CDR3 is 16 residues long. For the CDR3, the DNA is TGTGCCAGCAGTGGGACTAGCGGGAGGGCCTTTGACGAGCAGTACTTC. This translates into CASSGTSGRAFDEQYF.

Notes on this clonotype: Since no conserved phenylalanine or tryptophan closes the CDR3, a read error is the likely cause. This rearrangement joins TRBV12-3 or TRBV12-4 to TRBJ2-1, with 7 bases identical to TRBD2. This CDR3 has 16 amino acids. The CDR3 bases are TGTGCCAGCAGTTCGGGGGGTGGGGCCTCTAATAATGATCAGTTCTAC. Protein sequence: CASSSGGGASNNDQFY.

With respect to this clonotype: One base away lies a much larger clone, so this may be a sequencing read error. CDR3 in DNA: TGTGCCAGCAGCGTAAGTGGCAGGGCATCGAGGGAGCAGTACTTC. Protein: CASSVSGRASREQYF. V usage is TRBV9 and J usage is TRBJ2-7, with D perhaps TRBD1 (5 bases). Looked up from germline, CDR1 is SGDLS and CDR2 is YYNGEE. V lost 1 base and J 7 bases, leaving 18 bases between the germline ends. This CDR3 contains 15 residues.

This clonotype was detected ten times or more. The chain is built from TRBV7-9 and TRBJ2-1, with TRBD1 matching over 9 bases. This CDR3 comprises 16 residues. The J segment lost 0 bases and the V segment lost 11 bases, leaving 11 bases of the junction unmatched. The V gene's germline CDR1 is SEHNR and CDR2 FQNEAQ (reference sequence). In nucleotides, the CDR3 is TGTGCCTGTCTTCCACAGGGGGCAGGCTCCTACAATGAGCAGTTCTTC. Translation gives CACLPQGAGSYNEQFF.

A few counts support this clonotype. The rearrangement uses TRBV28 and TRBJ2-5; 9 bases are shared with TRBD1. Germline CDR1 reads MDHEN; CDR2 reads SYDVKM. The CDR3 is 14 residues long. V was pared by 7 bases and J by 5 bases, with 8 bases of the junction left unmatched. The CDR3 is CASTADRGVETQYF. DNA of the CDR3: TGTGCCAGCACCGCGGACAGGGGCGTGGAGACCCAGTACTTC.

Turning to this clonotype: This may be a read error: a much more frequent sequence differs by one nucleotide. The rearrangement uses TRBV2 and TRBJ1-4, with D perhaps matching TRBD1 (6 bases). The CDR3 has 15 residues. The germline CDR1 and CDR2 sequences are SNHLY and FYNNEI. In DNA, the CDR3 is TGTGCCAGCACCACAATACAGGGAACTAATGAAGAACTGTTTTTT. This encodes CASTTIQGTNEELFF. Looking up the rest from reference TRBV2 and TRBJ1-4 gives the full variable domain: EPEVTQTPSHQVTQMGQEVILRCVPISNHLYFYWYRQILGQKVEFLVSFYNNEISEKSEIFDDQFSVERPDGSNFTLKIRSTKLEDSAMYFCASTTIQGTNEELFFGSGTQLSVL.